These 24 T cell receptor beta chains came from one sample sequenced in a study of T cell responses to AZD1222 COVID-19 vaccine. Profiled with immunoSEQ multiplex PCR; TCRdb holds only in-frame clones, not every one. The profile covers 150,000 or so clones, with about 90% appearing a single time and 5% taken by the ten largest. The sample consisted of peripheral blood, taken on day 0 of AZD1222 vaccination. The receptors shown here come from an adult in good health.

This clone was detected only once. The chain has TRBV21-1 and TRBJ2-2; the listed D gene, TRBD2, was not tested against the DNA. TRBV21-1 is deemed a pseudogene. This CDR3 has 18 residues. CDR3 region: CASSIVPRGKPNTGELFF. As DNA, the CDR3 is TGTGCCAGCAGCATTGTTCCTCGGGGAAAACCGAACACCGGGGAGCTGTTTTTT.

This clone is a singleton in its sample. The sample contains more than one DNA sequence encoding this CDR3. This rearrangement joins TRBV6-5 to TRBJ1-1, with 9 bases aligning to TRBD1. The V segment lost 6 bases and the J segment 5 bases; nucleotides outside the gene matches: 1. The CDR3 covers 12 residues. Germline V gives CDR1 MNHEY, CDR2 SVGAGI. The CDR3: CASRTGGTEAFF. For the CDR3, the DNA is TGTGCCAGCAGGACAGGGGGGACTGAAGCTTTCTTT.

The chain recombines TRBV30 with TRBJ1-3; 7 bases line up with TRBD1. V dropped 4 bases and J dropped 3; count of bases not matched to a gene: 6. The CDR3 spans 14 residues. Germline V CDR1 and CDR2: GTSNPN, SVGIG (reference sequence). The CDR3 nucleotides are TGTGCCTGGAACCCGGGACAGTTTGGAAACACCATATATTTT. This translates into CAWNPGQFGNTIYF.

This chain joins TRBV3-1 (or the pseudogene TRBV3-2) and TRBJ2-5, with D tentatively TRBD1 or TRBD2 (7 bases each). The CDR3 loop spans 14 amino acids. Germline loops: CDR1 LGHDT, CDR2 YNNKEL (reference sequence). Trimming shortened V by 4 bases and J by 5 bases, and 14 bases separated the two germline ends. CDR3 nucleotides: TGTGCCAGCAGCCTCCGACAGGGAGGGGAGACCCAGTACTTC. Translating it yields CASSLRQGGETQYF.

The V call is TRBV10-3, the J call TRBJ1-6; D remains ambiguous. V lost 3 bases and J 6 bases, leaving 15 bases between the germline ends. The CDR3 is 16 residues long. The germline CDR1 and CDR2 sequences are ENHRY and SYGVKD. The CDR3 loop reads CAISEKGIMANSPLHF. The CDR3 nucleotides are TGTGCCATCAGTGAAAAGGGAATCATGGCTAATTCACCCCTCCACTTT.

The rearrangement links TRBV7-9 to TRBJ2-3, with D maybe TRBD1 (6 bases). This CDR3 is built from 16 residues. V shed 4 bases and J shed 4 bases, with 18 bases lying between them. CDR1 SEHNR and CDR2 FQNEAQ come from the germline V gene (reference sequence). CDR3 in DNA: TGTGCCAGCAGCTCCAAAGTACAGGGTGATTCAGATACGCAGTATTTT. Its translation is CASSSKVQGDSDTQYF.

The CDR3 loop reads CAISEGQTGDAEKLFF. Written as DNA, the CDR3 is TGTGCCATCAGTGAGGGTCAGACAGGGGACGCGGAAAAACTGTTTTTT. The chain combines TRBV10-3 with TRBJ1-4; the match to TRBD1 covers 8 bases. In germline, CDR1 is ENHRY, CDR2 SYGVKD. V shed 2 bases, J shed 8 bases, and the junction held 10 bases outside the gene matches. The CDR3 is made up of 16 amino acids.

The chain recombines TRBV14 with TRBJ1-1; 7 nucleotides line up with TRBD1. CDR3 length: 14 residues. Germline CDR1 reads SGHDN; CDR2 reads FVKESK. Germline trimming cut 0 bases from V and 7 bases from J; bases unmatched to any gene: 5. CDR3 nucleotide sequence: TGTGCCAGCAGCCAAGATTGGGGACAGATTGAAGCTTTCTTT. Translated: CASSQDWGQIEAFF.

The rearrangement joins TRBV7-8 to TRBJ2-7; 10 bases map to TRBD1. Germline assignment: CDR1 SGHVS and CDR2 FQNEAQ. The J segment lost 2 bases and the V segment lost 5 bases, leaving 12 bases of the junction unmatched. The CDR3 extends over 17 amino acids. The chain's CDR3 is CASSQRRQGALTYEQYF. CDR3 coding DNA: TGTGCCAGCAGCCAAAGAAGACAGGGGGCGTTAACCTACGAGCAGTACTTC.

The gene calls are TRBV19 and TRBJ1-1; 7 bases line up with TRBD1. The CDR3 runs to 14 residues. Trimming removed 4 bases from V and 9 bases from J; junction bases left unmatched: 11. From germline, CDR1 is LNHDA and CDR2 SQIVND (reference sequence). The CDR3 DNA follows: TGTGCCAGTAGTACGTACAGGGGAGTCGGGAAAGCTTTCTTT. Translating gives CASSTYRGVGKAFF.

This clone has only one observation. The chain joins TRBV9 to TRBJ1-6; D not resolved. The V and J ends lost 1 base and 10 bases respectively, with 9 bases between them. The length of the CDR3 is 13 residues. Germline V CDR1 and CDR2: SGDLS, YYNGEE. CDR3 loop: CASSVNMGSPLHF. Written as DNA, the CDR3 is TGTGCCAGCAGCGTAAACATGGGATCACCCCTCCACTTT.

CDR3 sequence: CASSFTWQETQYF. The DNA for the CDR3 is TGTGCCAGCAGCTTCACTTGGCAAGAGACCCAGTACTTC. The chain recombines TRBV7-2 with TRBJ2-5; D gene unclear. Germline V gene sequence: CDR1 SGHTA, CDR2 FQGNSA. CDR3 size: 13 residues. Trimming pared 3 bases from V and 2 bases from J, leaving 7 bases between.

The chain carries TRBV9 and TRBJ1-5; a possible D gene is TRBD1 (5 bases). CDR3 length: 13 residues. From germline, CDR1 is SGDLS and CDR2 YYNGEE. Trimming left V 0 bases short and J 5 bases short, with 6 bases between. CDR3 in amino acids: CASSVEGYQPQHF. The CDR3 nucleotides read TGTGCCAGCAGCGTAGAGGGGTATCAGCCCCAGCATTTT. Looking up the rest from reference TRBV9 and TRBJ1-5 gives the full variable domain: DSGVTQTPKHLITATGQRVTLRCSPRSGDLSVYWYQQSLDQGLQFLIQYYNGEERAKGNILERFSAQQFPDLHSELNLSSLELGDSALYFCASSVEGYQPQHFGDGTRLSIL.

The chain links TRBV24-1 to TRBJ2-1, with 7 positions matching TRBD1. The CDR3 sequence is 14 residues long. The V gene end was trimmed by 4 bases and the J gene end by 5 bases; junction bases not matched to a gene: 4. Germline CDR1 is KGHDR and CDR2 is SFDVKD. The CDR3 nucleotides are TGTGCCACCAGTGACAACAGGGGAAACAATGAGCAGTTCTTC. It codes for CATSDNRGNNEQFF.

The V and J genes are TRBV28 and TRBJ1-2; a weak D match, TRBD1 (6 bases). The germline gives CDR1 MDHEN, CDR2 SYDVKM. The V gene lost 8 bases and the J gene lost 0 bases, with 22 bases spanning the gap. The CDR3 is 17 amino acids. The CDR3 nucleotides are TGTGCCAGCGCCGATTACCCCCCGCGACAGGCTAACTATGGCTACACCTTC. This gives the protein CASADYPPRQANYGYTF.

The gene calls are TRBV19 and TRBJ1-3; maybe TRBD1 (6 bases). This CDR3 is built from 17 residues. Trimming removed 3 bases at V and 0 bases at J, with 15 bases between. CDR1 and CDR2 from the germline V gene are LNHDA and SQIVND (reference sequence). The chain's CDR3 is CASSMGGLEFSGNTIYF. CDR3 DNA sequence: TGTGCCAGTAGTATGGGGGGCCTAGAATTCTCTGGAAACACCATATATTTT.

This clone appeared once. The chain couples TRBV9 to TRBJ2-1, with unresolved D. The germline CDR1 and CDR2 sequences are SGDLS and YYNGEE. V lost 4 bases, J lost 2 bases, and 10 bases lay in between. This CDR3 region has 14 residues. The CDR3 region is CASSPDEPYNEQFF. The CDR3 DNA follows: TGTGCCAGCAGCCCCGATGAACCCTACAATGAGCAGTTCTTC. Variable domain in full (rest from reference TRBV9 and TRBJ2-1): DSGVTQTPKHLITATGQRVTLRCSPRSGDLSVYWYQQSLDQGLQFLIQYYNGEERAKGNILERFSAQQFPDLHSELNLSSLELGDSALYFCASSPDEPYNEQFFGPGTRLTVL.

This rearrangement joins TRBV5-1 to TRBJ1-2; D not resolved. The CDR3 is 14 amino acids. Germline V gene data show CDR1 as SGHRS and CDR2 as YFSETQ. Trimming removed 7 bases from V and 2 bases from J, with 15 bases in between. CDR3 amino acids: CASGLYGSNYGYTF. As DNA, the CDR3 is TGCGCCAGCGGACTATACGGGTCGAACTATGGCTACACCTTC.

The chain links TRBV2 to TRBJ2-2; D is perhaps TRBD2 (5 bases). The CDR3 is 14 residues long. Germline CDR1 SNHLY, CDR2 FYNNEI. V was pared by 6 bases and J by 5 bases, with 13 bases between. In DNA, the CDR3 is TGTGCCAGCAGGGCTCCACGGGAAACCGGGGAGCTGTTTTTT. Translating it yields CASRAPRETGELFF.

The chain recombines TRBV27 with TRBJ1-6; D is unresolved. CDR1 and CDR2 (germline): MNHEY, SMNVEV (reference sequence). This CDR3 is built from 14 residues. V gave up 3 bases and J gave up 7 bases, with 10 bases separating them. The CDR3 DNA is TGTGCCAGCAGTTTCAATATACAGAATTCACCCCTCCACTTT. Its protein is CASSFNIQNSPLHF.

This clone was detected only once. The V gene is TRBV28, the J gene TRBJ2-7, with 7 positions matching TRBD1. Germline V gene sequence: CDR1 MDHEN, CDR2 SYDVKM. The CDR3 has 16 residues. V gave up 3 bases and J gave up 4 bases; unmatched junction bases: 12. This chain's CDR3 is CASSFRQGQYIYEQYF. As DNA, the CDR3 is TGTGCCAGCAGTTTTCGACAGGGACAATACATTTACGAGCAGTACTTC.

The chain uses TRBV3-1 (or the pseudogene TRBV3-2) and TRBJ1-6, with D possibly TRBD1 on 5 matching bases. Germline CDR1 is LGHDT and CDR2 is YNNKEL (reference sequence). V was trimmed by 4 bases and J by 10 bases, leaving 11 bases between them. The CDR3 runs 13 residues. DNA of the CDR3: TGTGCCAGCAGCCCAAGACAGAACTCACCCCTCCACTTT. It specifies CASSPRQNSPLHF.

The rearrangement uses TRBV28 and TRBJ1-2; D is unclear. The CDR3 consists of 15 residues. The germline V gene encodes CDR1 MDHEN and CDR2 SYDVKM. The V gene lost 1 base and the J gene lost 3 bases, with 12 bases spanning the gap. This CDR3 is CASSLFGVLYYGYTF. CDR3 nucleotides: TGTGCCAGCAGTTTATTCGGGGTTTTGTACTATGGCTACACCTTC.

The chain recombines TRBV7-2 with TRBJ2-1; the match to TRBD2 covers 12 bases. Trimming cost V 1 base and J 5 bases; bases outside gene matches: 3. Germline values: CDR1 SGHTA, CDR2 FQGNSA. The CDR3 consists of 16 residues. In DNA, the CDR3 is TGTGCCAGCAGCTTAGTTGGGACTAGCGGGCACAATGAGCAGTTCTTC. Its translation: CASSLVGTSGHNEQFF. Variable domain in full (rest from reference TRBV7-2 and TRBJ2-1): GAGVSQSPSNKVTEKGKDVELRCDPISGHTALYWYRQSLGQGLEFLIYFQGNSAPDKSGLPSDRFSAERTGGSVSTLTIQRTQQEDSAVYLCASSLVGTSGHNEQFFGPGTRLTVL.